This record concerns one TCR beta chain sequence. Its cognate antigen is unknown. A junction boundary mismatches the germline segment, possibly from a read error. The CDR3 length is 12 residues. CDR1 MNHEY and CDR2 SVGAGI come from the germline V gene. Primers for the PCR totalled 60 Vbeta and 13 Jbeta. Assay used: immunoSEQ multiplex PCR; TCRdb lists only in-frame clones, some missing. The listing contains about 200,000 clones. These data come from a study of cytomegalovirus exposure and HLA in healthy donors. Study overall: The roughly 100 million unique TCR beta sequences, from roughly 170 million T cells, were found by an earlier analysis. Whole-study findings and limits: Sequencing had likely introduced a cluster of highly shared sequence variants as an artifact. An apparent linkage of common viral pathogens to several of the most significant clusters emerged in a later analysis.

V gene TRBV6-5 combines with J gene TRBJ1-1; D not resolved. The TCR comes from a woman in her twenties or thirties in good health and CMV-seropositive. Sequenced: PBMCs. The CDR3 sequence: CASSYSNRATIF. In DNA form, the CDR3 reads TGTGCCAGCAGTTACTCGAACAGAGCTACGATCTTT.